The source of this T cell receptor (delta chain) is a study of Vδ1+ human thymocytes (dated by TCRdb to the late 2010s). Describing the broader study: As a data resource, the study described the mRNA-level TRG and TRD CDR3 repertoires found in highly purified Vdelta1+ thymocytes taken from young children. Earlier work had validated the multiplex-based CDR3 amplicon strategy against 5'RACE-based methods for generating CDR3 amplicons. Points the paper makes about the study in general: No clustering by age or sex was observed, so analyses did not stratify donors by these variables. Although sort purity was high, approximately 20% of thymic TRD sequences were Vdelta2 (with a few Vdelta3), in contrast to the peripheral blood Vdelta1+ controls. Unlike the oligoclonal repertoires in peripheral blood, the thymic TRG and TRD repertoires appeared highly polyclonal, with Gaussian CDR3 length distributions. Because unexpected Vdelta2 sequences could lead to misinterpretation of bulk repertoire data, the authors recommended using highly purified populations and validating at the single-cell level. Many TRG clonotypes were shared between donors (up to about 6.9x10^3), whereas TRD repertoires were essentially private (max roughly 120 shared).

RNA extraction was performed with the RNeasy mini kit, and reverse transcription was done with Superscript III. To generate the CDR3 amplicons, a multiplex PCR was run using pooled V-gene forward primers together with a constant-region reverse primer that carried Illumina adaptor overhangs. After gel purification, the amplicons were indexed with Nextera index primers during eight to nine additional PCR cycles and then purified using AMPure XP beads. Sequencing of the libraries was done on an Illumina MiSeq using paired-end 250 bp reads, dual indexing and an approximately 19% PhiX spike-in. The paper's data handling went like this. FastQC was used to quality check the reads, while ea-utils fastq-join merged the TRG read pairs. Annotation of sequences was performed with IMGT/HighV-QUEST, only productive sequences with unambiguous V-gene assignment were retained, and clonotypes were defined by identical CDR3 sequence. For downstream analysis, the tools were VDJtools 1.1.1, tcR 2.2.3, Treemap and vegan Shannon diversity in R 3.4.4. Clonotypes were called again by TCRdb from the public reads via CATT, and duplicate nucleotide sequences were then merged into one entry. For this entry, the V and J calls and clone size follow TCRdb and not the study's own pipeline. Counted in this sample were about 73,000 delta-chain clones; around 32% of them appeared once. The top ten clones comprise roughly 0.25% of the sample.

This clone was detected only a few times. Its antigen specificity is not known. No base quality values were provided; no much bigger clone lies one nucleotide off. The germline V gene gives CDR1 as TSWWSYY and CDR2 as QGS. Germline trimming amounts to 0 bases on V and 6 bases on J, with 13 as the count of junction bases outside the gene matches. The CDR3 runs 18 amino acids, cysteine and phenylalanine included. Only CDR3 DNA remains: 54 bases, in frame from the first base. Thymic samples were depleted of alphabeta T cells, then CD3+ TCRVdelta1+ TCRVdelta2- thymocytes were FACS-sorted. The purity of the sorted Vdelta1+ thymocytes was between 98% and 99.6%. The thymic specimens were obtained from about eight paediatric patients who were undergoing corrective cardiac surgery and ranged in age from about 5 days to 16 months. Thymic tissue was dispersed and mononuclear cells isolated on a Histopaque-1077 density gradient. The staining antibodies were anti-TCRVdelta1 clone TS8.2, anti-TCRVdelta2 clone B6, anti-CD3 clone HIT3a and anti-TCRalphabeta clone IP26.

Sequences were obtained from Vdelta1+ gamma-delta thymocytes from the thymus. Interpreted using the paper, the cell subset or site label stands for: FACS-sorted CD3+ TCRalphabeta- TCRVdelta1+ TCRVdelta2- thymocytes. The receptor chain draws on TRDV1 and TRDJ1; 10 bases in the junction line up with TRDD3. The source is a boy less than two years old who had congenital heart surgery. Read as DNA, the sequence is TGTGCTCTTGGGGAACTTAGTCTGGGGGATAGGATTGGGAATAAACTCATCTTT. Its protein reads: CALGELSLGDRIGNKLIF.